A selection of T cell receptor beta chains follows, all from one sample in a study of radiation and T cells in renal cell carcinoma. The table came from immunoSEQ multiplex PCR; TCRdb's copy has only in-frame clones and leaves some out. The sample has some 44,000 clones, about 84% seen once. The sample was blood, taken from a patient whose treatment included radiotherapy and nephrectomy. Receptors were obtained from a woman aged 70-85 years with renal cell carcinoma. CDR3s include the opening cysteine and the closing phenylalanine or tryptophan. The D gene is left open where the match is weak. Clone size is given for some rows only: seen once, a few or many times, or a class if the clone is expanded.

J gene: TRBJ2-7; V gene: TRBV5-5; D gene: .; clone size: .; CDR3 DNA: TGTGCCAGCAGCTTTAGTAGATTGGGGGAGCAGTACTTC; CDR3 protein: CASSFSRLGEQYF
J gene: TRBJ1-3; V gene: TRBV30; D gene: .; clone size: .; CDR3 DNA: TGTGCCTGGGGGGAGGGCAGCAGCTCTGGAAACACCATATATTTT; CDR3 protein: CAWGEGSSSGNTIYF
J gene: TRBJ2-7; V gene: TRBV4-3; D gene: .; clone size: .; CDR3 DNA: TGCGCCAGCAGCCAAGATTCGATCCACGAGCAGTACTTC; CDR3 protein: CASSQDSIHEQYF
J gene: TRBJ2-3; V gene: TRBV11-3; D gene: .; clone size: .; CDR3 DNA: TGTGCCAGCAGCTTAGATTTCGGAGCTGGCACAGATACGCAGTATTTT; CDR3 protein: CASSLDFGAGTDTQYF
J gene: TRBJ2-2; V gene: TRBV2; D gene: .; clone size: few; CDR3 DNA: TGTGCCAGCCACCCAGGGACGGGCACCGGGGAGCTGTTTTTT; CDR3 protein: CASHPGTGTGELFF
J gene: TRBJ2-1; V gene: TRBV6-5; D gene: .; clone size: .; CDR3 DNA: TGTGCCAGCAGTTTAGGTAGCGGCTACAATGAGCAGTTCTTC; CDR3 protein: CASSLGSGYNEQFF
J gene: TRBJ1-3; V gene: TRBV7-6; D gene: .; clone size: few; CDR3 DNA: TGTGCCAGCAGCTTAGAGGTTTCAGGGTCCGGAAACACCATATATTTT; CDR3 protein: CASSLEVSGSGNTIYF
J gene: TRBJ2-5; V gene: TRBV10-3; D gene: TRBD2; clone size: .; CDR3 DNA: TGTGCCATCATGGAGGCGGGAGGGCCTGGTAAGCAGACCCAGTACTTC; CDR3 protein: CAIMEAGGPGKQTQYF
J gene: TRBJ2-2; V gene: TRBV5-4; D gene: .; clone size: .; CDR3 DNA: TGTGCCAGCAGCTTCGATAGGTTGAACACCGGGGAGCTGTTTTTT; CDR3 protein: CASSFDRLNTGELFF
J gene: TRBJ1-4; V gene: TRBV30; D gene: .; clone size: .; CDR3 DNA: TGTGCCTGGAGGAAGGGAGAAAAACTGTTTTTT; CDR3 protein: CAWRKGEKLFF
J gene: TRBJ2-1; V gene: TRBV14; D gene: TRBD2; clone size: .; CDR3 DNA: TGTGCCAGCAGCCCCCGACTAGCGGGAGCTGGGAATGAGCAGTTCTTC; CDR3 protein: CASSPRLAGAGNEQFF
J gene: TRBJ2-7; V gene: TRBV30; D gene: .; clone size: once; CDR3 DNA: TGTGCCTGGAGTCCAGCGGATAACTACGAGCAGTACTTC; CDR3 protein: CAWSPADNYEQYF
J gene: TRBJ2-2; V gene: TRBV13; D gene: TRBD1; clone size: once; CDR3 DNA: TGTGCCAGCAGCACCCGACAGGGGTTGGACACCGGGGAGCTGTTTTTT; CDR3 protein: CASSTRQGLDTGELFF
J gene: TRBJ1-2; V gene: TRBV7-9; D gene: TRBD1; clone size: .; CDR3 DNA: TGTGCCAGCAGCATCGCGGGACAGGGATGCACCTTC; CDR3 protein: CASSIAGQGCTF
J gene: TRBJ2-1; V gene: TRBV7-7; D gene: TRBD1; clone size: .; CDR3 DNA: TGTGCCAGCAGCCCCTCCGGGACAGGGAATGATGAGCAGTTCTTC; CDR3 protein: CASSPSGTGNDEQFF
J gene: TRBJ2-3; V gene: TRBV19; D gene: .; clone size: .; CDR3 DNA: TGTGCCAGTAGCGGGGGCGTACCGGGCACAGATACGCAGTATTTT; CDR3 protein: CASSGGVPGTDTQYF